This T cell receptor (beta chain) is from a study of tumor and adjacent non-tumor tissue in lung cancer. The CDR3 is 13 residues long. The V and J ends lost 6 bases and 2 bases respectively, with 10 bases between them. The germline V gene has CDR1 MNHNY and CDR2 SVGAGI (reference sequence). Findings and caveats of the study: Significantly higher TCR diversity was found in tumor than normal lung. Patients with more diverse tumor TCRs had worse survival.

About this clonotype itself: The antigen is unknown. The CDR3 end shows no conserved phenylalanine or tryptophan, and so a read error is likely.

This sample's RNA came from whole unsorted tissue. Distant lung tissue was collected more than 3 cm away from the tumor edge. Donors were chemotherapy-naive, newly diagnosed lung cancer surgical patients in China, August–November 2014. A modified ARM-PCR protocol with three rounds of nested PCR amplified TCRbeta. TCRdb called the multiplex PCR reads again in MiXCR, with one record for every CDR3 protein. This table has approximately 79,000 distinct CDR3 sequences, around 80% appearing once. The J gene is TRBJ1-1, the V gene TRBV6-6; a possible D gene is TRBD1 (5 bases). The receptor was derived from a man in his 70s with non-small cell lung cancer. Sequenced: distant non-tumor lung tissue. The CDR3 DNA reads TGTGCCAGCAGATGGGGGTCAAACACTGAAGCTTTCTAT. Translation gives CASRWGSNTEAFY.